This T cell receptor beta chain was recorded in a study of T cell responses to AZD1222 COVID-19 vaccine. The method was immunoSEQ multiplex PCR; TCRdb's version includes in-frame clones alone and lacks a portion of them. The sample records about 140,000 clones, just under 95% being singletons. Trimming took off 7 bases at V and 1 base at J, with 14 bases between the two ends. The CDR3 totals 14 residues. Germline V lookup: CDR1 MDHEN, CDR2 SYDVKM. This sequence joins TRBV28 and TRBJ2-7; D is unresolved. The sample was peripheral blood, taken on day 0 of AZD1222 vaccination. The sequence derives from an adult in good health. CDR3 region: CASTPGGSSYEQYF. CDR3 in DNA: TGTGCCAGCACCCCCGGTGGTAGTTCCTACGAGCAGTACTTC.